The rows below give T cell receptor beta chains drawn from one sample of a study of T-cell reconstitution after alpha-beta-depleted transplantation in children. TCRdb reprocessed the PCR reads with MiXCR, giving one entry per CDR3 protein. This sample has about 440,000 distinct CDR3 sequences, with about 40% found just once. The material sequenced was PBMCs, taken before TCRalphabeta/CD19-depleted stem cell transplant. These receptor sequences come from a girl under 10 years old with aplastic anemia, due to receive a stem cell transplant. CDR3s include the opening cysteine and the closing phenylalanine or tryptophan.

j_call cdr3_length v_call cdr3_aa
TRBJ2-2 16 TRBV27 CASKGGRDVGTGELFF
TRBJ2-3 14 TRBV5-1 CASSYGTQGDTQYF
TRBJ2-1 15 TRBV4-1 CASSQGVGPYNEQFF
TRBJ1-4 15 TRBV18 CASSPRSAANEKLFF
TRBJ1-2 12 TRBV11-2 CAVGGPLYGYTF
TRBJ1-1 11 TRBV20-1 CSAGRNTEAFF
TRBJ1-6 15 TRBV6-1 CASRRDGDRRSPLHF
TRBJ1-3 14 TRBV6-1 CATRDRAGGNTIYF
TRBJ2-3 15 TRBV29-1 CSVERTSEASDTQYF
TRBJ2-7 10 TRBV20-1 CSARVDEQYF
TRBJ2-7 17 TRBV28 CASSLLGGAGPTYEQYF
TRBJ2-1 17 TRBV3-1 CASSLMHSGSTHNEQFF
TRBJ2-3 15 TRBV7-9 CASSDFRGTTDTQYF
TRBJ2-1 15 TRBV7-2 CASSFRTGGRNEQFF
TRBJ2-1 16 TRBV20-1 CSARVFLSGSRNEQFF
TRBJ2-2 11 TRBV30 CACDFTGELFF
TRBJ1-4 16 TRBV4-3 CASSQDLQAMGEKLFF
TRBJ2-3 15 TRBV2 CATSHLERYTDTQYF
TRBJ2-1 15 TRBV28 CASSFGGVRYNEQFF
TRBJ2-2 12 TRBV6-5 CASSLNSGELFF
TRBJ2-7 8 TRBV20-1 CSQAGVYF
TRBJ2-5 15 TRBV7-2 CASSLGSGGRETQYF
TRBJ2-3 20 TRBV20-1 CSARGGRGAMDGSSTDTQYF
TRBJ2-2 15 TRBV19 CASSITGPNTGELFF
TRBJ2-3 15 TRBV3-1 CASSQDGTITDTQYF
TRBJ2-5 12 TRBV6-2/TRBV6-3 CAASTRVETQYF
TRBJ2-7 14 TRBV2 CASTGTRGRYEQYF
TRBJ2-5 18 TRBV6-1 CASSEGQGSRRFQETQYF
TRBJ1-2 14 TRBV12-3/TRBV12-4 CASSPEGQRNGYTF
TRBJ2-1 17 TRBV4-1 CASSQVSTRPNPNEQFF
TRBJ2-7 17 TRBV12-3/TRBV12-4 CASSLAPGGGGGYEQYF
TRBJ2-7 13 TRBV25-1 CASSGPRSYEQYF
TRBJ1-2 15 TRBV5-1 CASSLWDSAYYGYTF
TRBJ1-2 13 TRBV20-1 CSAPSDLNYGYTF
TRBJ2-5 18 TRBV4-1 CASSQDRGRDLYQETQYF
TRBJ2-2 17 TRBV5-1 CASSLRLAGGNTGELFF
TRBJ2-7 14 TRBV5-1 CASSLWGRTYEQYF
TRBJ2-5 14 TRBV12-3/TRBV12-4 CASSLRGTQETQYF
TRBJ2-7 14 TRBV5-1 CASSLAPDGDEQYF
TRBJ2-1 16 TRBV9 CASSVELRAPYNEQFF
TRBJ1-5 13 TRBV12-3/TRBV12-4 CASSREGRRPQHF
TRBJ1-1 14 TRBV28 CASSPTTVYGEAFF
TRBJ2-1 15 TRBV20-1 CSARDGSGRGNEQFF
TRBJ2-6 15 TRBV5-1 CASSLSVSGANVLTF
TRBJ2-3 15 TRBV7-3 CASSSAGGPTDTQYF
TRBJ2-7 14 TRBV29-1 CSVLRDRGIHEQYF
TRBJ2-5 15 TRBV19 CASSVRLAGIETQYF
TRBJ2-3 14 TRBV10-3 CAIASDYLADTQYF
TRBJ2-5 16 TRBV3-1 CASSQGWPAEAETQYF
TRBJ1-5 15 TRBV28 CASSLGFFSNQPQHF
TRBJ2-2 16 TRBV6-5 CASSSTTDRETGELFF
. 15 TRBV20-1 CSAIRTSGGTDTQHF